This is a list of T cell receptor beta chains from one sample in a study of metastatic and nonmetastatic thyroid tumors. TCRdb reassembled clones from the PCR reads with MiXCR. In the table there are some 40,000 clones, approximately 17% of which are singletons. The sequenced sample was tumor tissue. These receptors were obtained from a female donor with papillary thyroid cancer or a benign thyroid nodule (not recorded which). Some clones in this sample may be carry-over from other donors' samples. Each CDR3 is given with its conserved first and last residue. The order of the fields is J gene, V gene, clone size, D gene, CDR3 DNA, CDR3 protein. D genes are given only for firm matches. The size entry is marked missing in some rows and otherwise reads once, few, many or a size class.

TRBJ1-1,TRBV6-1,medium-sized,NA,TGTGCCAGCAGGCGGGACACCTACACTGAAGCTTTCTTT,CASRRDTYTEAFF
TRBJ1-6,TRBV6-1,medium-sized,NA,TGTGCCAGCATATACAGCTCCTATAATTCACCCCTCCACTTT,CASIYSSYNSPLHF
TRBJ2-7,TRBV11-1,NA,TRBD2,TGTGCCAGCAGCCGCTCGGGGGGGTTTCGCCTCTCCTACGAGCAGTACTTC,CASSRSGGFRLSYEQYF
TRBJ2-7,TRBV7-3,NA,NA,TGTGCCAGCAGCTTATTCCAGGGCTACGAGCAGTACTTC,CASSLFQGYEQYF
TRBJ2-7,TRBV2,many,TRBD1,TGTGCCAGCAGGGCCGGGACAGTAGCCTCCTACGAGCAGTACTTC,CASRAGTVASYEQYF
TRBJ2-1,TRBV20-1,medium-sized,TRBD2,TGCAGTGCTAGAGATCGAGCGGGAGGGAACAATGAGCAGTTCTTC,CSARDRAGGNNEQFF
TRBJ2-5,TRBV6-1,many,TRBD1,TGTGCCAGCAGCCCGGGACAGTTCGCAGAGACCCAGTACTTC,CASSPGQFAETQYF
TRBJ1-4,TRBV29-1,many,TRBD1,TGCAGCGCCTTCCAGCCCGGACAGGGAGGGGAAAAACTGTTTTTT,CSAFQPGQGGEKLFF
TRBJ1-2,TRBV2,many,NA,TGTGCCAGCAGTGAATTGGGGGAGTTAGTCTATGGCTACACCTTC,CASSELGELVYGYTF
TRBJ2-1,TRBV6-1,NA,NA,TGTGCCGGGGAGGTCCGGGTCGGTGAGCAGTTCTTC,CAGEVRVGEQFF
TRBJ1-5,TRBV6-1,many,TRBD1,TGTGCCAGCAGTCGGACAGGGAAGGGGAACCAGCCCCAGCATTTT,CASSRTGKGNQPQHF
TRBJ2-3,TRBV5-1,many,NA,TGCGCCAGCAGCCCCGACCATACTAGCACAGATACGCAGTATTTT,CASSPDHTSTDTQYF
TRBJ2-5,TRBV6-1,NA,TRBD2,TGTGCCAGCCAGATCGGGACTAGCTTAGTAGAGACCCAGTACTTC,CASQIGTSLVETQYF
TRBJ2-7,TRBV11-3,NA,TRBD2,TGTGCCAGCAGCGACTCTAGCGGGAGGGCCGGGGAGCAGTACTTC,CASSDSSGRAGEQYF
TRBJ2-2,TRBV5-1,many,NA,TGCGCCAGCAGCGCGACAGCGGGCGGTCGAGCCGGGGAGCTGTTTTTT,CASSATAGGRAGELFF